Below, one T cell receptor (beta chain) is given with its context. This sample was included in a study of Ad26.COV2.S vaccination and SARS-CoV-2 variants. Treatment reported: around 19 received Ad26.COV2.S at low or high dose, single or two shots; five or six received placebo; per-sample allocation not given. Samples analyzed were those drawn on day 63 after the first vaccine or placebo injection. Profiled with immunoSEQ multiplex PCR; TCRdb holds only in-frame clones, not every one. The table lists about 370,000 clones, roughly nine tenths of them singletons. The V end lost 5 bases, the J end lost 2 bases, and 19 bases lay between the germline ends. CDR1 is SEHNR, CDR2 FQNEAQ, per germline (reference sequence). This CDR3 has 17 residues.

This TCR came from a person aged 18-60 years who received the Ad26.COV2.S COVID-19 vaccine or a placebo. The chain has TRBV7-9 and TRBJ2-1, with a weak D call TRBD1 (6 bases). The source was peripheral blood, collected in a trial of Ad26.COV2.S vaccine versus placebo. The CDR3 DNA sequence: TGTGCCAGCAGCGGACGGGTCGGTTGGGGGCCCTACAATGAGCAGTTCTTC. Encoded protein: CASSGRVGWGPYNEQFF.